These 30 T cell receptor beta chains originate from one sample sequenced in a study of T cells after yellow fever vaccination (dated by TCRdb to between 2017 and 2020). The protocol used for the library was 5' RACE. Sequenced using an Illumina HiSeq 2500. The raw public reads went through TCRdb reprocessing: fastp at Q25, MiXCR clone calling, in-frame beta chains kept. Rows are combined by CDR3 protein, so each entry shows the most common genes and DNA. This sample is represented by 500,000 to 650,000 distinct CDR3 sequences; about 17% of them were singletons. The leading ten clones occupy about 18% of the sample. The sample's treatment or condition label, decoded: live attenuated yellow fever vaccine strain. The sample was PBMCs, taken 5 days after the first yellow fever vaccination. The receptors originated from a man in his late teens or twenties who received the YFV17D yellow fever vaccine.

This chain connects TRBV7-2 to TRBJ2-7, with unresolved D. The CDR3 extends over 16 amino acids. The germline gives CDR1 SGHTA, CDR2 FQGNSA. V dropped 1 base and J dropped 2 bases, with 15 bases sitting between them. CDR3 in amino acids: CASSLGRPSLPYEQYF. The CDR3 DNA is TGTGCCAGCAGCTTAGGTCGGCCGAGCCTCCCCTACGAGCAGTACTTC.

This clonotype appeared a few times. This chain uses TRBV6-5 with TRBJ2-3; D is unresolved. CDR3 size: 15 residues. With 0 bases removed from V and 4 bases from J, the gap between germline ends came to 11 bases. CDR1 is MNHEY and CDR2 is SVGAGI in the germline V gene. CDR3 DNA: TGTGCCAGCAGTTACTCGCGGACGCGGCCAGATACGCAGTATTTT. Its protein is CASSYSRTRPDTQYF.

This clonotype was recorded a few times. This chain links TRBV6-2 or TRBV6-3 with TRBJ2-1; 10 bases map to TRBD2. The CDR3 has 14 amino acids. Germline lookup yields CDR1 MNHEY and CDR2 SVGEGT. Trimming removed 8 bases from V and 4 bases from J; junction bases left unmatched: 5. The CDR3, as DNA: TGTGCCAGCTTAGCGGGGGGCCCGTACAATGAGCAGTTCTTC. It specifies CASLAGGPYNEQFF.

The CDR3 DNA follows: TGCGCCAGCAGCAATGGACTGTGGGGGCCCGGGGCCAACGTCCTGACTTTC. Its protein is CASSNGLWGPGANVLTF. The chain uses TRBV5-1 and TRBJ2-6; possibly TRBD1 for D (6 bases). CDR3 length: 17 amino acids. V was cut by 4 bases and J by 4 bases, with 18 bases left in between. Looked up from germline, CDR1 is SGHRS and CDR2 is YFSETQ.

This clonotype was seen a few times. This rearrangement joins TRBV7-9 to TRBJ2-5; 7 nucleotides match TRBD2. Germline CDR1 is SEHNR and CDR2 is FQNEAQ (reference sequence). After removal of 5 bases from V and 3 bases from J, the junction contained 9 bases not matched to a gene. There are 15 residues in the CDR3. The CDR3 is CASSQRGGNEETQYF. The CDR3 coding sequence is TGTGCCAGCAGCCAAAGGGGAGGGAATGAAGAGACCCAGTACTTC.

This clonotype was counted between two and nine times. The chain links TRBV5-1 to TRBJ2-4, with 7 bases aligning to TRBD1. J gave up 8 bases and V 4 bases, and 12 bases lay outside the gene matches. This CDR3 has 15 residues. The germline CDR1 and CDR2 sequences are SGHRS and YFSETQ. CDR3 in amino acids: CASSQLTGAGDIQYF. As DNA, the CDR3 is TGCGCCAGCAGCCAGCTTACAGGGGCTGGGGACATTCAGTACTTC.

Details on this clonotype: Given a much more abundant clone one base away, this may be a read error. This chain joins TRBV7-6 and TRBJ2-1; D possibly corresponds to TRBD2 (7 bases). Germline CDR1 reads SGHVS; CDR2 reads FNYEAQ. The CDR3 has 14 amino acids. CDR3 nucleotide sequence: TGTGCCAGCAGCTTAGAGGGGGGGGTTAGCCCGCATATCTTC. Its protein product is CASSLEGGVSPHIF.

The V and J genes are TRBV28 and TRBJ2-7; possibly TRBD1 for D (6 bases). CDR3 size: 13 residues. V lost 3 bases, J lost 5 bases, and 11 bases lay in between. Per germline, CDR1 MDHEN and CDR2 SYDVKM. The CDR3 reads CASSLRTVHEQYV. The CDR3 DNA reads TGTGCCAGCAGTTTGCGGACAGTACACGAGCAGTACGTC.

A few counts support this clonotype. The CDR3: CASSQDSSGTGGGDEQFF. CDR3 sequence (DNA): TGCGCCAGCAGCCAAGATTCTTCCGGGACAGGGGGCGGAGATGAGCAGTTCTTC. The chain recombines TRBV4-3 with TRBJ2-1; 12 bases are a match to TRBD1. This CDR3 spans 18 amino acids. Trimming took 0 bases from V and 8 from J; bases not matched to a gene: 11. In germline, CDR1 is LGHNA, CDR2 YSLEER.

This clonotype was observed a handful of times. The CDR3 DNA reads TGTGCCAGCAGTTACGGCGGCCTTGGCTACACCTTC. It translates to CASSYGGLGYTF. This rearrangement joins TRBV6-5 to TRBJ1-2; D not resolved. The germline gives CDR1 MNHEY, CDR2 SVGAGI. The CDR3 length is 12 residues. V dropped 2 bases and J dropped 7 bases, with 8 bases sitting between them.

V and J are TRBV20-1 and TRBJ2-2; 7 nucleotides align to TRBD2. V gave up 6 bases and J gave up 4 bases; unmatched junction bases: 11. The CDR3 covers 15 residues. Germline V gene data show CDR1 as DFQATT and CDR2 as SNEGSKA (reference sequence). The CDR3: CSAQWTERGTGELFF. Here the CDR3 DNA reads TGCAGTGCCCAATGGACCGAGCGGGGCACCGGGGAGCTGTTTTTT.

CDR3 DNA sequence: TGTGCCAGCAGTTACGGTTTTGATGGCTACACCTTC. Amino acids: CASSYGFDGYTF. The gene calls are TRBV6-2 or TRBV6-3 and TRBJ1-2, with D unresolved. This CDR3 spans 12 amino acids. V was trimmed by 2 bases and J by 6 bases, leaving 7 bases between them. Germline values: CDR1 MNHEY, CDR2 SVGEGT.

The V and J genes are TRBV7-2 and TRBJ1-1, with D unclear. Trimming pared 1 base from V and 7 bases from J, leaving 10 bases between. The CDR3 has 13 amino acids. Germline loops: CDR1 SGHTA, CDR2 FQGNSA. CDR3 coding DNA: TGTGCCAGCAGCTTAGGGCATGGTAGTGAAGCTTTCTTT. Translating gives CASSLGHGSEAFF. The full variable domain, with the rest looked up from reference TRBV7-2 and TRBJ1-1, is GAGVSQSPSNKVTEKGKDVELRCDPISGHTALYWYRQSLGQGLEFLIYFQGNSAPDKSGLPSDRFSAERTGGSVSTLTIQRTQQEDSAVYLCASSLGHGSEAFFGQGTRLTVV.

There are a few counts of this clonotype. The CDR3 is CASSLGQDAEAFF. CDR3 in DNA: TGCGCCAGCAGCTTGGGCCAGGATGCCGAAGCTTTCTTT. The chain joins TRBV5-1 to TRBJ1-1; D gene ambiguous. The V gene lost 0 bases and the J gene lost 8 bases, with 11 bases spanning the gap. The CDR3 is 13 amino acids. Looked up from germline, CDR1 is SGHRS and CDR2 is YFSETQ.

The DNA of the CDR3 is TGTGCCACCCCGGCGCGTATTGAAGCTTTCTTT. Its translation is CATPARIEAFF. The chain has TRBV24-1 and TRBJ1-1; D remains ambiguous. The CDR3 has 11 residues. The V gene lost 9 bases and the J gene lost 7 bases, with 11 bases spanning the gap. The germline CDR1 and CDR2 sequences are KGHDR and SFDVKD.

This chain uses TRBV5-1 with TRBJ2-7, with 8 bases that match TRBD1. With 4 bases clipped from V and 9 bases from J, the junction kept 12 bases outside the gene matches. This CDR3 has 14 amino acids. Germline V lookup: CDR1 SGHRS, CDR2 YFSETQ. The CDR3 is CASSPNTDRDGQYF. The CDR3 nucleotides are TGCGCCAGCAGCCCGAATACGGACAGGGACGGGCAGTACTTC.

This clonotype has a handful of counts. The chain links TRBV7-9 to TRBJ2-1; 7 bases are a match to TRBD1. The CDR3 sequence is 16 residues long. The V and J ends lost 5 bases and 0 bases, in that order; junction bases with no gene match: 7. From germline, CDR1 is SEHNR and CDR2 FQNEAQ (reference sequence). The CDR3 here is CASSPQQGSSYNEQFF. The DNA for the CDR3 is TGTGCCAGCAGCCCCCAACAGGGGAGCTCCTACAATGAGCAGTTCTTC. Combining the CDR3 with reference TRBV7-9 and TRBJ2-1 gives the whole variable domain DTGVSQNPRHKITKRGQNVTFRCDPISEHNRLYWYRQTLGQGPEFLTYFQNEAQLEKSRLLSDRFSAERPKGSFSTLEIQRTEQGDSAMYLCASSPQQGSSYNEQFFGPGTRLTVL.

The chain is built from TRBV4-3 and TRBJ2-2; unclear D gene. This CDR3 has 17 amino acids. Germline CDR1 and CDR2: LGHNA and YSLEER. V was cut by 4 bases and J by 3 bases, with 18 bases left in between. The CDR3 region is CASSPFPQRQDTGELFF. The CDR3 DNA follows: TGCGCCAGCAGCCCCTTCCCTCAGCGCCAGGACACCGGGGAGCTGTTTTTT.

The rearrangement links TRBV12-3 or TRBV12-4 to TRBJ2-3; D is unresolved. This CDR3 spans 14 amino acids. The V gene lost 7 bases and the J gene lost 4 bases, with 15 bases spanning the gap. CDR3 region: CASTPSSRPDTQYF. CDR3 coding DNA: TGTGCCAGCACGCCGAGTTCCCGCCCAGATACGCAGTATTTT.

The chain is built from TRBV11-2 and TRBJ1-6, with 9 bases lining up with TRBD1. The CDR3 is 18 amino acids. The V gene's germline CDR1 is SGHAT and CDR2 FQNNGV. V was clipped by 5 bases and J by 9 bases; unmatched bases: 17. The CDR3 spells CASSLKIVVGQGRSPLHF. The CDR3, as DNA: TGTGCCAGCAGCCTAAAGATAGTCGTGGGACAGGGTCGTTCACCCCTCCACTTT. The variable domain in full, completed from reference TRBV11-2 and TRBJ1-6, reads EAGVAQSPRYKIIEKRQSVAFWCNPISGHATLYWYQQILGQGPKLLIQFQNNGVVDDSQLPKDRFSAERLKGVDSTLKIQPAKLEDSAVYLCASSLKIVVGQGRSPLHFGNGTRLTVT.

This clonotype turned up a few times. The chain employs TRBV29-1 and TRBJ1-6; D is possibly TRBD1 (5 bases). Looked up from germline, CDR1 is SQVTM and CDR2 is ANQGSEA. Trimming removed 4 bases from V and 3 bases from J, with 7 bases in between. The CDR3 sequence is 13 residues long. The CDR3 spells CSVGDGYNSPLHF. As DNA, the CDR3 is TGCAGCGTTGGGGACGGCTATAATTCACCCCTCCACTTT.

This chain links TRBV7-2 with TRBJ2-5; TRBD2 matches at 11 bases. The CDR3 totals 15 residues. The germline gives CDR1 SGHTA, CDR2 FQGNSA. The V and J ends lost 5 bases and 5 bases, in that order; junction bases with no gene match: 7. This CDR3 reads CASSMPTSGAETQYF. In DNA form, the CDR3 reads TGTGCCAGCAGCATGCCGACTAGCGGGGCTGAGACCCAGTACTTC.

This clonotype has only a few counts. V and J are TRBV20-1 and TRBJ1-2; no clear D gene. Trimming removed 8 bases at V and 6 bases at J, with 13 bases between. Germline CDR1 is DFQATT and CDR2 is SNEGSKA (reference sequence). The CDR3 covers 11 residues. CDR3 coding DNA: TGCAGTCTCGGGAGGGAGGATGGCTACACCTTC. Residues: CSLGREDGYTF.

The CDR3 loop reads CASSIDLGPITQYF. The CDR3 coding sequence is TGTGCCAGTAGTATAGATCTGGGCCCGATCACGCAGTATTTT. This chain connects TRBV19 to TRBJ2-3; no clear D. This CDR3 contains 14 residues. Trimming shortened V by 0 bases and J by 9 bases, and 13 bases separated the two germline ends. The germline gives CDR1 LNHDA, CDR2 SQIVND (reference sequence). Using reference TRBV19 and TRBJ2-3 for the parts outside the CDR3, the full variable domain is DGGITQSPKYLFRKEGQNVTLSCEQNLNHDAMYWYRQDPGQGLRLIYYSQIVNDFQKGDIAEGYSVSREKKESFPLTVTSAQKNPTAFYLCASSIDLGPITQYFGPGTRLTVL.

This clonotype was recorded at least ten times. The chain combines TRBV7-9 with TRBJ1-4; 8 nucleotides align to TRBD1. With 3 bases clipped from V and 8 bases from J, the junction kept 8 bases outside the gene matches. CDR1 is SEHNR, CDR2 FQNEAQ, per germline (reference sequence). There are 15 residues in the CDR3. CDR3 nucleotides: TGTGCCAGCAGCTTTTCAGGGGGCGCAGACGAAAAACTGTTTTTT. Its protein product is CASSFSGGADEKLFF.

The chain employs TRBV20-1 and TRBJ2-1; D may match TRBD1 or TRBD2 (5 bases each). Trimming left V 2 bases short and J 6 bases short, with 11 bases between. The CDR3 totals 13 residues. Germline CDR1 DFQATT, CDR2 SNEGSKA (reference sequence). CDR3 sequence (DNA): TGCAGTGCTAGACCGGGACCCATCAATGAGCAGTTCTTC. Its translation: CSARPGPINEQFF.

The rearrangement links TRBV29-1 to TRBJ1-2; tentative D call: TRBD1 (5 bases). This CDR3 has 13 residues. Per germline, CDR1 SQVTM and CDR2 ANQGSEA. The V gene lost 5 bases and the J gene lost 6 bases, with 16 bases spanning the gap. This CDR3 is CSVSGTVRHGYTF. CDR3 coding DNA: TGCAGCGTTAGCGGGACGGTCCGTCATGGCTACACCTTC.

The chain employs TRBV14 and TRBJ2-5; the D gene could be TRBD1 or TRBD2 (6 bases each). The CDR3 contains 15 residues. Germline CDR1 SGHDN, CDR2 FVKESK. The V gene lost 2 bases and the J gene lost 5 bases, with 15 bases spanning the gap. CDR3 coding DNA: TGTGCCAGCAGCCAACTCCTGGGGGGCTTTGAGACCCAGTACTTC. Amino acids: CASSQLLGGFETQYF. Together with reference TRBV14 and TRBJ2-5, the CDR3 gives the full variable domain: EAGVTQFPSHSVIEKGQTVTLRCDPISGHDNLYWYRRVMGKEIKFLLHFVKESKQDESGMPNNRFLAERTGGTYSTLKVQPAELEDSGVYFCASSQLLGGFETQYFGPGTRLLVL.

This clonotype was observed a handful of times. The chain is built from TRBV7-2 and TRBJ2-3, with D possibly TRBD1 on 5 matching bases. Germline V lookup: CDR1 SGHTA, CDR2 FQGNSA. The CDR3 is 16 residues long. The V gene lost 5 bases and the J gene lost 6 bases, with 21 bases spanning the gap. In DNA form, the CDR3 reads TGTGCCAGCAGCGCACACAGGAATCTGGGGCTGGATACGCAGTATTTT. It codes for CASSAHRNLGLDTQYF.

The V call is TRBV5-4, the J call TRBJ2-1; no definite D call. Between the trimmed V and J ends, which lost 2 bases and 7 bases, there was a span of 7 bases. The V gene's germline CDR1 is SGHNT and CDR2 YYREEE (reference sequence). The CDR3 loop spans 12 amino acids. CDR3 sequence: CASSFVTNEQFF. DNA of the CDR3: TGTGCCAGCAGCTTCGTAACGAATGAGCAGTTCTTC.